These 14 T cell receptor beta chains were sequenced from one sample in a study of blood T cell repertoires in COVID-19. Using immunoSEQ multiplex PCR, the repertoire was profiled, and TCRdb retains in-frame clones only, with some absent. The sample lists approximately 250,000 clones; 84% were seen once. Sequencing was done on a sample of peripheral blood. Every receptor here comes from a woman in her thirties or forties who had recovered from COVID-19.

The chain combines TRBV7-2 with TRBJ2-1; 13 bases map to TRBD2. The CDR3 is 13 amino acids. The J segment lost 7 bases and the V segment lost 8 bases, leaving 2 bases of the junction unmatched. CDR1 and CDR2 (germline): SGHTA, FQGNSA. In nucleotides, the CDR3 is TGTGCCAGCGGACTAGCGGGGGCAAATGAGCAGTTCTTC. Translation: CASGLAGANEQFF.

This clone was seen more than once but under ten times. The chain couples TRBV7-9 to TRBJ1-1; D gene ambiguous. The V and J ends lost 2 bases and 1 base respectively, with 2 bases between them. In germline, CDR1 is SEHNR, CDR2 FQNEAQ (reference sequence). The CDR3 has 12 amino acids. CDR3 in DNA: TGTGCCAGCAGCTTACAGAACACTGAAGCTTTCTTT. It codes for CASSLQNTEAFF.

This chain uses TRBV4-1 with TRBJ2-7, with 12 positions matching TRBD2. CDR1 MGHRA and CDR2 YSYEKL come from the germline V gene. This CDR3 is built from 15 residues. V shed 3 bases, J shed 4 bases, and the junction held 4 bases outside the gene matches. CDR3 nucleotide sequence: TGCGCCAGCAGCCATACGGGACTAGCGGGTTACGAGCAGTACTTC. As protein: CASSHTGLAGYEQYF.

The chain combines TRBV7-6 with TRBJ2-1, with 13 bases identical to TRBD2. Trimming removed 4 bases from V and 9 bases from J; junction bases left unmatched: 12. This CDR3 has 17 residues. Germline-derived CDR1 and CDR2 are SGHVS and FNYEAQ. CDR3 loop: CASSSLAGTSGTIEQFF. The DNA for the CDR3 is TGTGCCAGCAGCTCCCTAGCCGGGACTAGCGGGACCATTGAGCAGTTCTTC.

The rearrangement joins TRBV19 to TRBJ1-2; perhaps TRBD1 as D (6 bases). This CDR3 spans 14 amino acids. Trimming left V 3 bases short and J 2 bases short, with 10 bases between. In germline, CDR1 is LNHDA, CDR2 SQIVND (reference sequence). CDR3 sequence: CASSIRQGNYGYTF. For the CDR3, the DNA is TGTGCCAGTAGTATCCGTCAGGGGAACTATGGCTACACCTTC.

The genes are TRBV14 and TRBJ1-5; D is undetermined. V was cut by 1 base and J by 4 bases, with 5 bases left in between. The CDR3 has 13 residues. Germline values: CDR1 SGHDN, CDR2 FVKESK. Here the CDR3 reads CASSQALNQPQHF. CDR3 sequence (DNA): TGTGCCAGCAGCCAAGCCCTTAATCAGCCCCAGCATTTT.

The CDR3 nucleotides read TGTGCCAGCAGTGTGTCGGGCTCCTACGAGCAGTACTTC. It codes for CASSVSGSYEQYF. This chain uses TRBV2 with TRBJ2-7; unclear D gene. The CDR3 runs 13 residues. Germline CDR1 SNHLY, CDR2 FYNNEI. Trimming cost V 4 bases and J 0 bases, with 7 bases left between them.

The genes are TRBV5-6 and TRBJ1-2, with D tentatively TRBD1 (5 bases). The germline V and J ends were trimmed by 0 bases and 8 bases, with 11 bases remaining between them. Germline assignment: CDR1 SGHDT and CDR2 YYEEEE. The length of the CDR3 is 13 residues. The CDR3 sequence is CASSLARAPGYTF. The DNA for the CDR3 is TGTGCCAGCAGCTTGGCCAGGGCTCCAGGCTACACCTTC.

This clone was recorded only once. The V call is TRBV10-3, the J call TRBJ1-3; the D is unclear. Trimming stripped 3 bases from V and 1 base from J, with 7 bases between. Germline loops: CDR1 ENHRY, CDR2 SYGVKD. The CDR3 sequence is 14 residues long. The CDR3 region is CAISEAGSGNTIYF. DNA of the CDR3: TGTGCCATCAGTGAAGCGGGGTCTGGAAACACCATATATTTT.

The rearrangement joins TRBV3-1 (or the pseudogene TRBV3-2) to TRBJ1-4; D gene uncertain. The CDR3 extends over 12 amino acids. Looked up from germline, CDR1 is LGHDT and CDR2 is YNNKEL (reference sequence). Trimming cost V 4 bases and J 11 bases, with 11 bases left between them. CDR3 nucleotides: TGTGCCAGCAGCCTCCTCCCGGGGAAACTGTTTTTT. It yields the protein CASSLLPGKLFF.

Remarks on this clone: This specimen includes other DNA sequences encoding the same CDR3. The chain recombines TRBV5-4 with TRBJ1-5; no firm D call. Germline V lookup: CDR1 SGHNT, CDR2 YYREEE (reference sequence). V lost 4 bases to trimming and J lost 3 bases, with 5 bases between them. CDR3 size: 12 residues. The CDR3 DNA is TGTGCCAGCAGCCTTCCCAATCAGCCCCAGCATTTT. This gives the protein CASSLPNQPQHF.

This clone has only one observation. This rearrangement joins TRBV27 to TRBJ1-1; 8 nucleotides agree with TRBD1. V lost 8 bases and J lost 7; bases outside the gene matches: 15. The CDR3 has 15 amino acids. The germline V gene encodes CDR1 MNHEY and CDR2 SMNVEV (reference sequence). The CDR3 region is CASALRAGQANEAFF. The CDR3 DNA reads TGTGCCAGCGCCCTAAGGGCGGGACAGGCTAATGAAGCTTTCTTT.

This chain joins TRBV18 and TRBJ1-2; 9 bases are a match to TRBD1. The CDR3 loop spans 15 amino acids. V shed 3 bases, J shed 4 bases, and the junction held 6 bases outside the gene matches. The germline CDR1 and CDR2 sequences are KGHSH and LQKENI. CDR3 in amino acids: CASSPGTGLSYGYTF. The DNA for the CDR3 is TGTGCCAGCTCACCCGGGACAGGGTTATCCTATGGCTACACCTTC.

As DNA, the CDR3 is TGTGCCAGCAGCGCTCGGGAGGAGCCTAATGAAAAACTGTTTTTT. Translated, it gives CASSAREEPNEKLFF. V and J are TRBV9 and TRBJ1-4; D gene ambiguous. CDR1 and CDR2 from the germline V gene are SGDLS and YYNGEE. The CDR3 extends over 15 amino acids. V was trimmed by 3 bases and J by 3 bases, leaving 12 bases between them.